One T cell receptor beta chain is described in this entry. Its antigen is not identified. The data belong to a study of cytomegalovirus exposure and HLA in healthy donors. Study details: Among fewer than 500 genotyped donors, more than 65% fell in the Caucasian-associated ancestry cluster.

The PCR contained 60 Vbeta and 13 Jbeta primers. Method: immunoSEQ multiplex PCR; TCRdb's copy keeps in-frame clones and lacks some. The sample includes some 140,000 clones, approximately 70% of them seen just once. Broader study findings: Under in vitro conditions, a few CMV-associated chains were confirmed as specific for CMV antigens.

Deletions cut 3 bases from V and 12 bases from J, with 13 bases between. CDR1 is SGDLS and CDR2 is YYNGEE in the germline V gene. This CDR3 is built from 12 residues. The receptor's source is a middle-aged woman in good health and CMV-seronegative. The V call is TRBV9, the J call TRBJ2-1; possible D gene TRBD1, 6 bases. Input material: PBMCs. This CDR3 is CASSGNQGGQFF. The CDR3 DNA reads TGTGCCAGCAGCGGAAACCAAGGGGGGCAGTTCTTC. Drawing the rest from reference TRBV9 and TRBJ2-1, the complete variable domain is DSGVTQTPKHLITATGQRVTLRCSPRSGDLSVYWYQQSLDQGLQFLIQYYNGEERAKGNILERFSAQQFPDLHSELNLSSLELGDSALYFCASSGNQGGQFFGPGTRLTVL.